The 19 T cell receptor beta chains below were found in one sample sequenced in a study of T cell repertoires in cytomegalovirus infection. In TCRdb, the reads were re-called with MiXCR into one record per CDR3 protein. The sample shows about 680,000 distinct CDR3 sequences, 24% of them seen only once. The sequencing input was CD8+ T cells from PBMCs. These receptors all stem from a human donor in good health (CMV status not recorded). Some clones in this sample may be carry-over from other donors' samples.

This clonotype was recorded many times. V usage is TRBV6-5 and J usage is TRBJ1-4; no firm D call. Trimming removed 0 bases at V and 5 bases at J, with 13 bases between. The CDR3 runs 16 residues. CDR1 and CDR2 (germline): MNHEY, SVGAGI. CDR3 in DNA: TGTGCCAGCAGTTACTCGAACTACAGAGTCAATGAAAAACTGTTTTTT. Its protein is CASSYSNYRVNEKLFF.

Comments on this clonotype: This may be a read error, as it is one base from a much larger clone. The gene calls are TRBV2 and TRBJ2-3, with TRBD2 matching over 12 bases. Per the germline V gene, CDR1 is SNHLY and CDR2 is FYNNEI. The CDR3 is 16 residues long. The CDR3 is CTSSVLAGGRTDTQYF. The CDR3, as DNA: TGTACCAGCAGCGTACTAGCGGGGGGACGCACAGATACGCAGTATTTT.

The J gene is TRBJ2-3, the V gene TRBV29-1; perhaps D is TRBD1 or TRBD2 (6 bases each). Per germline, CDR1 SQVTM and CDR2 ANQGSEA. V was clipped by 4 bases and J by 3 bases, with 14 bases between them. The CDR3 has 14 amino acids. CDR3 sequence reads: CSVGRGTRTDTQYF. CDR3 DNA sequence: TGCAGCGTTGGACGCGGGACAAGAACAGATACGCAGTATTTT.

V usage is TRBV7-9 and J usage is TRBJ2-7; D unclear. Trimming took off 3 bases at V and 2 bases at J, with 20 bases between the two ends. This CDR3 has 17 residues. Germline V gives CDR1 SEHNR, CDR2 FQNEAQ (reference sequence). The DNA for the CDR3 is TGTGCCAGCAGCTTGGCGCCCGGCACCTCCGCTACCTACGAGCAGTACTTC. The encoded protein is CASSLAPGTSATYEQYF.

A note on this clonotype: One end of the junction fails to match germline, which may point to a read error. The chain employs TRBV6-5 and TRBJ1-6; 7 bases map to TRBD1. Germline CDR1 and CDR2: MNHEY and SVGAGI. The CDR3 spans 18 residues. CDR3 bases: TGTGCCAGCAGTCGACAGGGCGACCTCTCCTCCTATAATTCACCCCTCTACTTT. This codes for CASSRQGDLSSYNSPLYF.

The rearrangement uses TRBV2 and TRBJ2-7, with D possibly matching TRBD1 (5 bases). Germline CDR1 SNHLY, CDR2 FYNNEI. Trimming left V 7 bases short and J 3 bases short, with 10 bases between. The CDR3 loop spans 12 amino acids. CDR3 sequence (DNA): TGTGCCAGCAATGACAGACTCTACGAGCAGTACGTC. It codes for CASNDRLYEQYV.

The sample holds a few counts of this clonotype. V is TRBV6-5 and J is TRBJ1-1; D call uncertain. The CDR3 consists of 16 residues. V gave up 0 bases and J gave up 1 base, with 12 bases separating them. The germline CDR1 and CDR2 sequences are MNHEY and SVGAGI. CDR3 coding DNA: TGTGCCAGCAGTTACTCGTGGTCTGGGAAGAACACTGAAGCTTTCTTT. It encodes CASSYSWSGKNTEAFF.

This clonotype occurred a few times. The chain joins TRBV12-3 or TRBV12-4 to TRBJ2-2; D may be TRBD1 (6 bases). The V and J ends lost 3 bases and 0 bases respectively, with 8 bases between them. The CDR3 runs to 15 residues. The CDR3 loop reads CASSFTGTNTGELFF. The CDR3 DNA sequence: TGTGCCAGCAGTTTCACAGGGACGAACACCGGGGAGCTGTTTTTT.

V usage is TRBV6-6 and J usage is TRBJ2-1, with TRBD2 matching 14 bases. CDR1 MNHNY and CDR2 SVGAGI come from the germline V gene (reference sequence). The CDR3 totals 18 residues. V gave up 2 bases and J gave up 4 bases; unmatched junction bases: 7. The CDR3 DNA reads TGTGCCAGCAGTTACGTAGGGACTAGCGGGGGCCGGTACAATGAGCAGTTCTTC. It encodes CASSYVGTSGGRYNEQFF.

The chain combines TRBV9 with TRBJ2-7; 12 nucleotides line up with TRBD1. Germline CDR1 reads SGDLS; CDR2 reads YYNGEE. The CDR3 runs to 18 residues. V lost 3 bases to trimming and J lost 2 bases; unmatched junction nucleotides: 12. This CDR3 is CASSGIPGQGANPYEQYF. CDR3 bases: TGTGCCAGCAGCGGAATACCGGGACAGGGGGCGAACCCCTACGAGCAGTACTTC.

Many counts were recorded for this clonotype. The CDR3 DNA sequence: TGTGCCAGCAGTTACGCGGATAGCAATCAGCCCCAGCATTTT. It is translated as CASSYADSNQPQHF. This chain connects TRBV6-2 or TRBV6-3 to TRBJ1-5; D call uncertain. The CDR3 extends over 14 amino acids. Per germline, CDR1 MNHEY and CDR2 SVGEGT. V lost 2 bases and J lost 0, with 5 bases in between.

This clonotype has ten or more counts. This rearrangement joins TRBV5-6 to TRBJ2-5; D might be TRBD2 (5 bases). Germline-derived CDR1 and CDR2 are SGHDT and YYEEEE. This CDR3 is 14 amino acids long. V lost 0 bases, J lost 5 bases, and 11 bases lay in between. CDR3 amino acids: CASSLAPRGETQYF. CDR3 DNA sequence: TGTGCCAGCAGCTTGGCGCCCCGCGGGGAGACCCAGTACTTC.

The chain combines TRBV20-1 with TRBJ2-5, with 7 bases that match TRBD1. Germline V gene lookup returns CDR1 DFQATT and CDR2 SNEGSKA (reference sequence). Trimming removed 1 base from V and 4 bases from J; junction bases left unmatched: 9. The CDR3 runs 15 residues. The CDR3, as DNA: TGCAGTGCTAGAGCGTGGACAGGCGCCGGAGAGACCCAGTACTTC. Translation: CSARAWTGAGETQYF.

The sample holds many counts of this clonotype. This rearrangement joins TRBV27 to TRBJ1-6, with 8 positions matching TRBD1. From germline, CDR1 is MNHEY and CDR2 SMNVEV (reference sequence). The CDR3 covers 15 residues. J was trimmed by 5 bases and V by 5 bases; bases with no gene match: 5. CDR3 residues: CASSPGTGDNSPLHF. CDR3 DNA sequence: TGTGCCAGCAGTCCCGGGACAGGCGATAATTCACCCCTCCACTTT.

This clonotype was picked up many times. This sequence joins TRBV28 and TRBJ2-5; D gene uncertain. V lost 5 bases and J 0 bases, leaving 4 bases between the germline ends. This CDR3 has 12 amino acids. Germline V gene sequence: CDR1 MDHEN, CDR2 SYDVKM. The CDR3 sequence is CASSIYQETQYF. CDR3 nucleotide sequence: TGTGCCAGCAGTATCTACCAAGAGACCCAGTACTTC.

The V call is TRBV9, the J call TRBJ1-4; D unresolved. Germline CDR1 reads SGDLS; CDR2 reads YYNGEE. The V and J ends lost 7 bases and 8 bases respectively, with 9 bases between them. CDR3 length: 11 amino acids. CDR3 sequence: CASGGKEKLFF. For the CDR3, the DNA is TGTGCCAGCGGCGGAAAGGAAAAACTGTTTTTT.

The chain's CDR3 is CSAAGGAANYGYTF. The CDR3 nucleotides are TGCAGCGCCGCAGGGGGAGCGGCTAACTATGGCTACACCTTC. This chain connects TRBV29-1 to TRBJ1-2, with 7 bases aligning to TRBD1. With 7 bases clipped from V and 0 bases from J, the junction kept 8 bases outside the gene matches. CDR1 SQVTM and CDR2 ANQGSEA come from the germline V gene. This CDR3 contains 14 residues.

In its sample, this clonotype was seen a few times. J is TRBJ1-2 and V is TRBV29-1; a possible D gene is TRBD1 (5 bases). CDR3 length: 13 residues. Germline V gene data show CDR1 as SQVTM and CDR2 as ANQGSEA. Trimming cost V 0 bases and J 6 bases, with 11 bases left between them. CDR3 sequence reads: CSVEDRGRHGYTF. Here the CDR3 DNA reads TGCAGCGTTGAAGATCGGGGCAGGCATGGCTACACCTTC.

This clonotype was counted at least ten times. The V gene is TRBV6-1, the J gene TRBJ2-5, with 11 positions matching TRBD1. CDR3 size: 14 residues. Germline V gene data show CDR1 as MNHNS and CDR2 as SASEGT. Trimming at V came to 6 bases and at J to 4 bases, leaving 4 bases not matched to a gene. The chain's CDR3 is CASSGDRGSETQYF. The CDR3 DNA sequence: TGTGCCAGCAGCGGGGACAGGGGGTCAGAGACCCAGTACTTC.